Reported below is one T cell receptor (beta chain). The sample comes from a study of T cell responses to AZD1222 COVID-19 vaccine. The CDR3 extends over 15 amino acids. Germline V gene data show CDR1 as LNHDA and CDR2 as SQIVND (reference sequence). V was shortened by 1 base and J by 0 bases, with 10 bases between the two germline ends. Method: immunoSEQ multiplex PCR; TCRdb's copy keeps in-frame clones and lacks some. The sample holds some 140,000 clones; roughly nine tenths are singletons and the top ten take about 3%. The chain has TRBV19 and TRBJ2-7, with D unclear. The sample was peripheral blood, taken on day 0 of AZD1222 vaccination. The sequence was collected from an adult in good health. The CDR3, as DNA: TGTGCCAGTAGTATAGTCGGGCCTAACTCCTACGAGCAGTACTTC. It is translated as CASSIVGPNSYEQYF.